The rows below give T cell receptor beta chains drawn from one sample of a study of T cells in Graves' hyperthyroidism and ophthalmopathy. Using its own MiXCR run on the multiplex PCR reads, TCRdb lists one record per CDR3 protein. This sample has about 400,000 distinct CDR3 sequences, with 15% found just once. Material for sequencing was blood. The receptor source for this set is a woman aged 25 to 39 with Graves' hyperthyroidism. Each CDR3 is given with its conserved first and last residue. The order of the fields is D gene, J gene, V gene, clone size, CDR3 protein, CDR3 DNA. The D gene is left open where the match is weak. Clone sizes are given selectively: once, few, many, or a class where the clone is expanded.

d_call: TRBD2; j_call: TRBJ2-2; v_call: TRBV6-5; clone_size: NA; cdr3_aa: CASSYSSGLAGANTGELFF; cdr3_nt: TGTGCCAGCAGTTACTCATCGGGACTAGCGGGAGCTAACACCGGGGAGCTGTTTTTT
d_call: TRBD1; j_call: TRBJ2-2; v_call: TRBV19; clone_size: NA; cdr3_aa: CASSIQGVSGTGELFF; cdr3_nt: TGTGCCAGTAGCATACAGGGGGTTTCGGGCACCGGGGAGCTGTTTTTT
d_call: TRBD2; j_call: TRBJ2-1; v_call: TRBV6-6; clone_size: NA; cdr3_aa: CASSYSLAGGLSYNEQFF; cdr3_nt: TGTGCCAGCAGTTACTCTCTAGCGGGAGGGCTCTCCTACAATGAGCAGTTCTTC
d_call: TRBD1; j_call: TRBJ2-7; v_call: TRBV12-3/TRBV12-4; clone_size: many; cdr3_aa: CASSLVLGQGNYEQYF; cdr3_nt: TGTGCCAGCAGTTTAGTGTTAGGACAGGGAAACTACGAGCAGTACTTC
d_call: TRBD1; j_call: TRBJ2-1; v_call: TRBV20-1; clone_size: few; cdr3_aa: CSARVDRGGEQFF; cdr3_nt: TGCAGTGCTAGAGTGGACAGGGGAGGTGAGCAGTTCTTC
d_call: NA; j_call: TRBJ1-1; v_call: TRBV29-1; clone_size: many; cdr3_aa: CSVEGDKGFPEAFF; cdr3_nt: TGCAGCGTTGAAGGGGACAAGGGTTTCCCTGAAGCTTTCTTT
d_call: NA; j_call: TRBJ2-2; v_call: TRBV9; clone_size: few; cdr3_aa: CASSSDRDRNTGELFF; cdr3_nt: TGTGCCAGCAGCTCCGACCGGGACCGTAACACCGGGGAGCTGTTTTTT
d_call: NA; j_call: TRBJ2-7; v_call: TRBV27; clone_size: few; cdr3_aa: CASIAYEQYF; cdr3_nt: TGTGCCAGCATCGCTTACGAGCAGTACTTC
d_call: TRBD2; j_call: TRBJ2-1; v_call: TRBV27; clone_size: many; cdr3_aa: CASSTPSGGYNEQFF; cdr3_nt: TGTGCCAGCAGTACCCCTAGCGGGGGGTACAATGAGCAGTTCTTC
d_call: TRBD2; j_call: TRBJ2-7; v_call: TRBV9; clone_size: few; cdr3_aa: CASSVGSGRAQQEQYF; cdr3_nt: TGTGCCAGCAGCGTGGGTAGCGGGAGGGCCCAGCAGGAGCAGTACTTC
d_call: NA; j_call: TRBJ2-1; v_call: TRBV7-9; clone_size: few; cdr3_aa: CASSQALTEQFF; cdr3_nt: TGTGCCAGCAGCCAGGCGCTAACAGAGCAGTTCTTC
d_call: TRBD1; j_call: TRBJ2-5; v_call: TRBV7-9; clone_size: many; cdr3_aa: CASSSGQGAEETQYF; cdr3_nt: TGTGCCAGCAGCTCGGGACAGGGGGCTGAGGAGACCCAGTACTTC
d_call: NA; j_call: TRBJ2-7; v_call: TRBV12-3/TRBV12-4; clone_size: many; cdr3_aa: CASSFEPSKGYEQYF; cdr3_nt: TGTGCCAGCAGTTTCGAACCCTCGAAGGGCTACGAGCAGTACTTC
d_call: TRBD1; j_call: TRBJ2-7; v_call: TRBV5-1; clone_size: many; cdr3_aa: CASRFYEPTGEIYEQYF; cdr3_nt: TGCGCCAGCAGGTTCTACGAACCGACAGGGGAGATCTACGAGCAGTACTTC